Shown below are 16 T cell receptor beta chains from a single sample sequenced in a study of blood T cell repertoires in COVID-19. TCRdb's copy holds only in-frame clones and misses some; the assay was immunoSEQ multiplex PCR. The table includes 130,000 to 150,000 clones, about 79% detected once. The sample comprised peripheral blood. The source is a man in his sixties with active or convalescent COVID-19.

The chain has TRBV19 and TRBJ2-1, with D possibly matching TRBD2 (6 bases). Trimming left V 2 bases short and J 7 bases short, with 15 bases between. From germline, CDR1 is LNHDA and CDR2 SQIVND (reference sequence). The CDR3 covers 15 residues. CDR3 coding DNA: TGTGCCAGTAGTATACTACATAGCGGAATTAATGAGCAGTTCTTC. Amino acids: CASSILHSGINEQFF.

The chain combines TRBV7-2 with TRBJ2-7; no firm D call. Germline CDR1 reads SGHTA; CDR2 reads FQGNSA. Trimming removed 5 bases at V and 3 bases at J, with 11 bases between. The CDR3 loop spans 13 amino acids. The CDR3 nucleotides are TGTGCCAGCAGCCAAACTCGGTTCTACGAGCAGTACTTC. Translating gives CASSQTRFYEQYF. The entire variable domain, with the rest obtained from reference TRBV7-2 and TRBJ2-7, is as follows: GAGVSQSPSNKVTEKGKDVELRCDPISGHTALYWYRQSLGQGLEFLIYFQGNSAPDKSGLPSDRFSAERTGGSVSTLTIQRTQQEDSAVYLCASSQTRFYEQYFGPGTRLTVT.

This clone showed up just a few times. This CDR3 is also generated by other DNA sequences in the sample. The gene calls are TRBV9 and TRBJ2-7, with D maybe TRBD1 (5 bases). V shed 0 bases and J shed 0 bases, with 10 bases lying between them. CDR1 and CDR2 (germline): SGDLS, YYNGEE. The CDR3 runs 15 residues. CDR3 sequence reads: CASSVEGQGSYEQYF. In DNA, the CDR3 is TGTGCCAGCAGCGTAGAGGGGCAGGGCTCCTACGAGCAGTACTTC. The full variable domain, completed using reference TRBV9 and TRBJ2-7, is DSGVTQTPKHLITATGQRVTLRCSPRSGDLSVYWYQQSLDQGLQFLIQYYNGEERAKGNILERFSAQQFPDLHSELNLSSLELGDSALYFCASSVEGQGSYEQYFGPGTRLTVT.

The chain uses TRBV7-9 and TRBJ1-2; D is ambiguous. The V and J ends lost 1 base and 3 bases respectively, with 9 bases between them. This CDR3 has 14 amino acids. The germline gives CDR1 SEHNR, CDR2 FQNEAQ (reference sequence). Here the CDR3 reads CASSLVAVDYGYTF. CDR3 DNA sequence: TGTGCCAGCAGCTTAGTCGCGGTGGACTATGGCTACACCTTC.

CDR3 sequence (DNA): TGTGCCAGCAGCTCGGACAGGGTCCAAGAGACCCAGTACTTC. Translated: CASSSDRVQETQYF. V gene TRBV7-8 combines with J gene TRBJ2-5; 8 nucleotides match TRBD1. Germline CDR1 and CDR2: SGHVS and FQNEAQ. The V segment lost 4 bases and the J segment 1 base; nucleotides outside the gene matches: 2. This CDR3 comprises 14 residues.

This clone has a handful of counts. The chain combines TRBV19 with TRBJ1-2; possible D gene TRBD1, 5 bases. V dropped 2 bases and J dropped 4 bases, with 14 bases sitting between them. Looked up from germline, CDR1 is LNHDA and CDR2 is SQIVND (reference sequence). The CDR3 has 15 amino acids. The CDR3 here is CASSIFPGKTYGYTF. The CDR3 DNA sequence: TGTGCCAGTAGTATATTCCCAGGGAAGACCTATGGCTACACCTTC.

In its sample, this clone was seen many times. V and J are TRBV10-2 and TRBJ2-7, with D unclear. The germline V gene has CDR1 WSHSY and CDR2 SAAADI. The CDR3 runs 13 residues. Trimming took 2 bases from V and 6 from J, leaving 11 bases between them. Here the CDR3 reads CASSEGHAGEQYV. As DNA, the CDR3 is TGCGCCAGCAGTGAGGGTCACGCCGGCGAGCAGTACGTC.

The rearrangement uses TRBV6-2 or TRBV6-3 and TRBJ2-2; 10 bases fit TRBD2. Looked up from germline, CDR1 is MNHEY and CDR2 is SVGEGT. Unmatched junction bases numbered 8, after V lost 4 bases and J lost 3 bases. The CDR3 has 17 amino acids. DNA for the CDR3: TGTGCCAGCAGTTCCAAACCGACTAGCGGGTACACCGGGGAGCTGTTTTTT. The encoded protein is CASSSKPTSGYTGELFF.

This clone was seen only a few times. The V and J genes are TRBV5-4 and TRBJ1-1, with no clear D. Between the trimmed V and J ends, which lost 2 bases and 1 base, there was a span of 6 bases. Germline values: CDR1 SGHNT, CDR2 YYREEE (reference sequence). The CDR3 contains 13 residues. The CDR3 reads CASSFTGNTEAFF. For the CDR3, the DNA is TGTGCCAGCAGCTTTACCGGGAACACTGAAGCTTTCTTT.

The chain couples TRBV4-3 to TRBJ2-3; 13 bases fit TRBD2. Germline V gene data show CDR1 as LGHNA and CDR2 as YSLEER. The ends lost 0 bases at V and 3 bases at J; junction bases unmatched: 6. The CDR3 is 18 amino acids. The CDR3 DNA is TGCGCCAGCAGCCAAGATATTAGGACTAGCGGGAGAACAGATACGCAGTATTTT. It translates to CASSQDIRTSGRTDTQYF.

J is TRBJ2-3 and V is TRBV18; a possible D gene is TRBD2 (7 bases). Germline CDR1 KGHSH, CDR2 LQKENI. The ends were cut back, 0 bases at V and 6 bases at J, with 13 bases in the middle. The CDR3 covers 15 residues. The CDR3 sequence is CASSPPGGAVDTQYF. Written as DNA, the CDR3 is TGTGCCAGCTCACCACCGGGGGGGGCCGTTGATACGCAGTATTTT. The variable domain in full, with the rest retrieved from reference TRBV18 and TRBJ2-3, is NAGVMQNPRHLVRRRGQEARLRCSPMKGHSHVYWYRQLPEEGLKFMVYLQKENIIDESGMPKERFSAEFPKEGPSILRIQQVVRGDSAAYFCASSPPGGAVDTQYFGPGTRLTVL.

This clone occurred a few times. The rearrangement links TRBV10-3 to TRBJ1-1; 7 bases are shared with TRBD1. The germline CDR1 and CDR2 sequences are ENHRY and SYGVKD. CDR3 length: 14 amino acids. Trimming removed 7 bases from V and 5 bases from J; junction bases left unmatched: 10. The CDR3 here is CAITETGSRTEAFF. CDR3 sequence (DNA): TGTGCCATCACCGAGACAGGGTCCAGAACTGAAGCTTTCTTT.

This chain joins TRBV19 and TRBJ2-7, with a tentative D call TRBD1 (5 bases). Deletions cut 0 bases from V and 9 bases from J, with 21 bases between. Per the germline V gene, CDR1 is LNHDA and CDR2 is SQIVND (reference sequence). This CDR3 is 16 amino acids long. CDR3 DNA: TGTGCCAGTAGTATAGATGCCGCAGGGAACGTTCGAGGGCAGTACTTC. Translation gives CASSIDAAGNVRGQYF.

This chain links TRBV6-2 or TRBV6-3 with TRBJ2-7; the D gene is possibly TRBD1 (6 bases). Germline V lookup: CDR1 MNHEY, CDR2 SVGEGT. The length of the CDR3 is 15 residues. Trimming took off 4 bases at V and 0 bases at J, with 13 bases between the two ends. CDR3 sequence: CASSLSRGSSYEQYF. The CDR3 nucleotides read TGTGCCAGCAGTTTGTCAAGGGGGAGCTCCTACGAGCAGTACTTC.

This chain uses TRBV7-9 with TRBJ1-1; TRBD1 matches at 7 bases. The CDR3 covers 14 residues. Germline V gene lookup returns CDR1 SEHNR and CDR2 FQNEAQ (reference sequence). Losses at the gene ends were 5 bases for V and 5 bases for J; bases not matched to a gene: 8. The CDR3 reads CASSQGVGETEAFF. In DNA form, the CDR3 reads TGTGCCAGCAGCCAGGGGGTGGGGGAAACTGAAGCTTTCTTT.

The chain is built from TRBV6-2 or TRBV6-3 and TRBJ1-2, with 7 bases fitting TRBD1. CDR3 length equals 14 residues. Per the germline V gene, CDR1 is MNHEY and CDR2 is SVGEGT. V lost 4 bases to trimming and J lost 6 bases; unmatched junction nucleotides: 8. The CDR3 loop is CASSSSDRVDGYTF. CDR3 DNA sequence: TGTGCCAGCAGTTCATCCGACAGGGTTGATGGCTACACCTTC.